This TCR beta chain derives from a study of shared clonotypes between healthy human individuals. A remark on this clone: As yet, its antigen is unknown.

Study-wide results and caveats: Shared clonotypes across all four donors exceeded non-shared ones in generation probability. Of the naive CD4 clonotypes, 4% to 5% were shared across a handful of donors. The study generally estimated greater richness for naive than memory subsets.

V was pared by 6 bases and J by 6 bases, with 8 bases of the junction left unmatched. Germline V gene lookup returns CDR1 MNHEY and CDR2 SVGAGI. This CDR3 has 13 residues. The naive CD8 subset, CD45RO-negative cells positively selected for CCR7, excluded terminally differentiated effector memory CD45RA+ cells. As handled by the study authors: ImmunoSEQ output held junction-only sequences without quality scores, so filtering differed. Profiled with immunoSEQ multiplex PCR; TCRdb holds only in-frame clones, not every one. V, J and clone size are those of that table, while D and trimming were read from the DNA. Counted here are some 2,000,000 clones, over 85% occurring once; the ten biggest clones make up approximately 1.2%.

The sequence came from a man younger than 35 in good health. The chain is built from TRBV6-5 and TRBJ2-7; 7 bases line up with TRBD1. The specimen sequenced was naive CD8+ T cells sorted from blood. This chain's CDR3 is CASRDRAPGEQYF. In DNA form, the CDR3 reads TGTGCCAGCAGAGACAGGGCCCCGGGCGAGCAGTACTTC.